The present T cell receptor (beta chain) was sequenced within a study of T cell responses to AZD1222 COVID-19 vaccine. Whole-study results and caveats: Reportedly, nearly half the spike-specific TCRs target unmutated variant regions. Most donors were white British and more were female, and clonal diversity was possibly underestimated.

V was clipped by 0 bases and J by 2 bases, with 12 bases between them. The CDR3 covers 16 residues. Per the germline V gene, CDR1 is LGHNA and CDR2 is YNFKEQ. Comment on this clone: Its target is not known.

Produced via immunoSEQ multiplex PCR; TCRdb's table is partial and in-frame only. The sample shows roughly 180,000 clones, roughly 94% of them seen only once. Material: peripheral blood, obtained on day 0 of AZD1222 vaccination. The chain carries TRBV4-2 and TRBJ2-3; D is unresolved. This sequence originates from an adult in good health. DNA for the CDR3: TGTGCCAGCAGCCAAGAACGAAACAGCCCCACAGATACGCAGTATTTT. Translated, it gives CASSQERNSPTDTQYF.